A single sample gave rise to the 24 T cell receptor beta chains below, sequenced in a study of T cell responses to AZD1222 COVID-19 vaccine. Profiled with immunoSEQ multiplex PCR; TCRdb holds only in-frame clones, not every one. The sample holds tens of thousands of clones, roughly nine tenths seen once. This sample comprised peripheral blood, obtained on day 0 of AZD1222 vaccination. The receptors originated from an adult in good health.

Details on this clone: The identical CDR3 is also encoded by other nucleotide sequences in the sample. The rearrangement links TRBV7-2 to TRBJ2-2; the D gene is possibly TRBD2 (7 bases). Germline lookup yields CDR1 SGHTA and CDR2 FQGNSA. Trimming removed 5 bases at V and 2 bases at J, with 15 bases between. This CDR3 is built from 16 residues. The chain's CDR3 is CASSPSGGSNTGELFF. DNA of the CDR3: TGTGCCAGCAGCCCCTCGGGGGGCTCAAACACCGGGGAGCTGTTTTTT.

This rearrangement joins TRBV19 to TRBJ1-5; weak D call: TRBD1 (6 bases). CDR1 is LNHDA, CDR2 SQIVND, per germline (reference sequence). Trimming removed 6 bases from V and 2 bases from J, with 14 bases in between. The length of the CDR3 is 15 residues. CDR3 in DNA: TGTGCCAGTAGGGCAGGGGAATTTGGCAATCAGCCCCAGCATTTT. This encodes CASRAGEFGNQPQHF.

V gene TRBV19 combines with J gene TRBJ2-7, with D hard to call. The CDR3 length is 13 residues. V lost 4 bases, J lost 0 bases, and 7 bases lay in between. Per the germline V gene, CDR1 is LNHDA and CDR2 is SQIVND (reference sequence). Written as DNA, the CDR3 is TGTGCCAGTAGTAGGGCCGGCTCCTACGAGCAGTACTTC. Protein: CASSRAGSYEQYF.

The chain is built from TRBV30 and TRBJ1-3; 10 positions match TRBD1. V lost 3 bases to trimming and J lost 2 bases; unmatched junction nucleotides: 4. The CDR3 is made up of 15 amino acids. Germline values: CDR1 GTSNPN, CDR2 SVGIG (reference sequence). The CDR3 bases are TGTGCCTGGAGGTCCGGGACAGGGGCTGGAAACACCATATATTTT. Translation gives CAWRSGTGAGNTIYF.

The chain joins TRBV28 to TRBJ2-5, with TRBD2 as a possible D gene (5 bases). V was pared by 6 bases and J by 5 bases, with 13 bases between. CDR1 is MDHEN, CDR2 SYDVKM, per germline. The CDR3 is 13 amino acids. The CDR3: CASRLDPLETQYF. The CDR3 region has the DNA TGTGCCAGCAGACTAGACCCCTTGGAGACCCAGTACTTC. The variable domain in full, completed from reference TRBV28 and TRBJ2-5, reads DVKVTQSSRYLVKRTGEKVFLECVQDMDHENMFWYRQDPGLGLRLIYFSYDVKMKEKGDIPEGYSVSREKKERFSLILESASTNQTSMYLCASRLDPLETQYFGPGTRLLVL.

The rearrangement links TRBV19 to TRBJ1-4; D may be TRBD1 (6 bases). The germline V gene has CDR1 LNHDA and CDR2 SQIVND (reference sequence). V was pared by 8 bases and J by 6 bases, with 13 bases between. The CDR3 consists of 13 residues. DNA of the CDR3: TGTGCCAGTCGCGGGGGGCCGGATGAAAAACTGTTTTTT. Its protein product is CASRGGPDEKLFF. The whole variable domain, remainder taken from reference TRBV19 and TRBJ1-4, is DGGITQSPKYLFRKEGQNVTLSCEQNLNHDAMYWYRQDPGQGLRLIYYSQIVNDFQKGDIAEGYSVSREKKESFPLTVTSAQKNPTAFYLCASRGGPDEKLFFGSGTQLSVL.

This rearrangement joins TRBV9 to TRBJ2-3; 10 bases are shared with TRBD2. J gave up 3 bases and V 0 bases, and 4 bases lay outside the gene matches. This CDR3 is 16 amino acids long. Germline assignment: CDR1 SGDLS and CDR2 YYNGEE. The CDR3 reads CASSVVSSGGTDTQYF. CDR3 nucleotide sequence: TGTGCCAGCAGCGTAGTTAGTAGCGGGGGGACAGATACGCAGTATTTT.

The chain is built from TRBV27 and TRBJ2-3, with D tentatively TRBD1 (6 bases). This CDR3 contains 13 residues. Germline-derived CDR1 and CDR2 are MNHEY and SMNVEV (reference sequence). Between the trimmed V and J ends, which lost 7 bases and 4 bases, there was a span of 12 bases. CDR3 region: CASKLQGADTQYF. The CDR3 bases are TGTGCCAGCAAACTACAGGGCGCAGATACGCAGTATTTT.

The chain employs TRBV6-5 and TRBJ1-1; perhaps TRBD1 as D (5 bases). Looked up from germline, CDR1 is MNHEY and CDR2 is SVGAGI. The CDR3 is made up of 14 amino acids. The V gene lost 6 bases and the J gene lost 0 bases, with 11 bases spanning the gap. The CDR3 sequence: CASRAGLMNTEAFF. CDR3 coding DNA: TGTGCCAGCAGGGCGGGACTGATGAACACTGAAGCTTTCTTT.

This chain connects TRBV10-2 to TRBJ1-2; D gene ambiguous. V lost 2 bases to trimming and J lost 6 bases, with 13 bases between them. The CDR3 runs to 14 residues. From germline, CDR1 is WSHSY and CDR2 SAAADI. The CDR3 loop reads CASSESSDIDGYTF. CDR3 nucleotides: TGCGCCAGCAGTGAGAGCAGTGACATCGATGGCTACACCTTC.

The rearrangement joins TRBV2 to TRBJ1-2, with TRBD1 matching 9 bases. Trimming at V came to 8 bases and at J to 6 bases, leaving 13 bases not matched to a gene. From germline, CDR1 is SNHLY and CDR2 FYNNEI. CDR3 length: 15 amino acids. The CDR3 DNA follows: TGTGCCAGCCAGTTGGCGGGACAGGGTAAGCATGGCTACACCTTC. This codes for CASQLAGQGKHGYTF.

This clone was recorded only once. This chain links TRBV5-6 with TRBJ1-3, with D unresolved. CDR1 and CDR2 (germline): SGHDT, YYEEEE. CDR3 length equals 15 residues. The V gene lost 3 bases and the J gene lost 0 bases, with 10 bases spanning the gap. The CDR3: CASSSYWDSGNTIYF. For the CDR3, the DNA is TGTGCCAGCAGCTCTTACTGGGACTCTGGAAACACCATATATTTT.

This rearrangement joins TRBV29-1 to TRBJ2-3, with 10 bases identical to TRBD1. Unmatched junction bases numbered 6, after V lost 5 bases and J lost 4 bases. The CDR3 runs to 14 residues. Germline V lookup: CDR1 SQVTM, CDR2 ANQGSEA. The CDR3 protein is CSVRTGGVADTQYF. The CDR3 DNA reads TGCAGCGTTCGGACAGGGGGAGTTGCAGATACGCAGTATTTT.

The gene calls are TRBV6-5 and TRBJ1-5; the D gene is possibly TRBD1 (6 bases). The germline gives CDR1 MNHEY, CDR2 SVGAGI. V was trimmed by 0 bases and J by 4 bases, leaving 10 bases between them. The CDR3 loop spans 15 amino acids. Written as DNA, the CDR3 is TGTGCCAGCAGTTACTCGACGACAGGAAATCAGCCCCAGCATTTT. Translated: CASSYSTTGNQPQHF.

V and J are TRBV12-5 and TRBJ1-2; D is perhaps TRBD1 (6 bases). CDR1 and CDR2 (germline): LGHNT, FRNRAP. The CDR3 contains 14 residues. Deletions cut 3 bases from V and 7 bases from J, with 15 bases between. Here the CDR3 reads CASGFSGAPSGYTF. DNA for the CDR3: TGTGCTAGTGGTTTTTCGGGGGCGCCGAGTGGCTACACCTTC.

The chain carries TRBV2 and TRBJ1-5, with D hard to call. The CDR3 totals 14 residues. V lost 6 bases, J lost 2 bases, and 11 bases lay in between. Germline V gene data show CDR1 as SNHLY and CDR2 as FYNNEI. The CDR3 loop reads CASREGAGNQPQHF. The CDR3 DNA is TGTGCCAGCAGAGAGGGTGCGGGCAATCAGCCCCAGCATTTT. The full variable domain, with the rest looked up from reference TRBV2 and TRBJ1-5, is EPEVTQTPSHQVTQMGQEVILRCVPISNHLYFYWYRQILGQKVEFLVSFYNNEISEKSEIFDDQFSVERPDGSNFTLKIRSTKLEDSAMYFCASREGAGNQPQHFGDGTRLSIL.

CDR3 protein: CASSEQTGGHYTF. The CDR3 region has the DNA TGTGCCAGCAGTGAGCAGACAGGGGGGCACTACACCTTC. The chain is built from TRBV2 and TRBJ1-2; 9 bases line up with TRBD1. The J segment lost 10 bases and the V segment lost 3 bases, leaving 6 bases of the junction unmatched. There are 13 residues in the CDR3. CDR1 is SNHLY and CDR2 is FYNNEI in the germline V gene.

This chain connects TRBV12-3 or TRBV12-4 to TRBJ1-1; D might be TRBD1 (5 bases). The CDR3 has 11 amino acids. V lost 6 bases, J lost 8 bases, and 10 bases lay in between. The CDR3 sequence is CASSLDREAFF. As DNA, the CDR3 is TGTGCCAGCAGCCTAGACAGAGAAGCTTTCTTT.

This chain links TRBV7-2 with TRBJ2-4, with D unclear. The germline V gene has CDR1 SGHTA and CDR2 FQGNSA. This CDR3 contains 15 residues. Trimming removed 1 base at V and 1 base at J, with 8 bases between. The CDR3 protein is CASSLGSAAKNIQYF. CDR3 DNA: TGTGCCAGCAGCTTAGGGTCCGCGGCCAAAAACATTCAGTACTTC.

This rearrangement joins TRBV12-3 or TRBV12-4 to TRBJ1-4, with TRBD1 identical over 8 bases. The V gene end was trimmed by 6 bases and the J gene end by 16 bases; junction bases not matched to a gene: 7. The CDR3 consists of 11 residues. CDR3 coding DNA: TGTGCCAGCAGCCCCGGGACAGGCGAGTTTTTT. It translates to CASSPGTGEFF.

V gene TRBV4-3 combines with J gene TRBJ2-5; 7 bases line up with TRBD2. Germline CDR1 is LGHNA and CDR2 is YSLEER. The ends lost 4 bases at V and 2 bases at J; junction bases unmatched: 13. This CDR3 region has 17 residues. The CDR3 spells CASSPTSGLAAQETQYF. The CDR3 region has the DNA TGCGCCAGCAGCCCAACTTCAGGTCTAGCGGCTCAAGAGACCCAGTACTTC.

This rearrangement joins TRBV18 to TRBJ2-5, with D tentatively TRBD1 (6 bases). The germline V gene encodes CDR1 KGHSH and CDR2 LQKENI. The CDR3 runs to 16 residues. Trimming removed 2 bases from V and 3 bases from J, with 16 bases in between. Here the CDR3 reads CASSPLGHSTEETQYF. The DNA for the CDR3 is TGTGCCAGCTCACCATTGGGACACTCCACCGAAGAGACCCAGTACTTC.

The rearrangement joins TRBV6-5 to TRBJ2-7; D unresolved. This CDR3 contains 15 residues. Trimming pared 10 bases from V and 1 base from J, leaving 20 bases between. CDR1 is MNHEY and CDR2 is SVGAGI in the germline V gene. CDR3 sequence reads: CATTANPGPSYEQYF. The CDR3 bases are TGTGCCACCACTGCTAACCCCGGGCCTTCCTACGAGCAGTACTTC.

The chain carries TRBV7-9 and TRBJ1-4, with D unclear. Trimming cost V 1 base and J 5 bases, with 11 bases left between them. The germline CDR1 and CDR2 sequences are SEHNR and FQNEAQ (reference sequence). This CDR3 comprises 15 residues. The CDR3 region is CASSLGLGRNEKLFF. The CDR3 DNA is TGTGCCAGCAGCTTAGGGTTAGGAAGAAATGAAAAACTGTTTTTT.